Sequencing of this T cell receptor beta chain was carried out in a study of shared clonotypes between healthy human individuals. Germline CDR1 and CDR2: MDHEN and SYDVKM. V lost 8 bases, J lost 6 bases, and 8 bases stayed unmatched. This CDR3 has 13 residues. Clones were read by immunoSEQ multiplex PCR, and TCRdb kept only the in-frame ones, dropping some. Of some 1.4 million clones listed, around 95% are singletons. Sequencing input: naive CD4+ T cells sorted from blood. Documented subset: CD45RA+ positively selected. V gene TRBV28 combines with J gene TRBJ2-3, with 7 bases identical to TRBD2. This TCR derives from a young man in good health. CDR3 sequence: CASASGIRDTQYF. Here the CDR3 DNA reads TGTGCCAGCGCTAGCGGAATTCGGGATACGCAGTATTTT.